The clone carrying this T cell receptor (beta chain) was observed a single time. Its matching antigen is unknown. Germline V gene data show CDR1 as SGHTA and CDR2 as FQGTGA. V lost 8 bases, J lost 2 bases, and 1 base stayed unmatched. The CDR3 runs 14 residues. These data belong to a study of Ad26.COV2.S vaccination and SARS-CoV-2 variants. Study-wide results and caveats: Analytic work on TCR breadth and depth might have understated the full extent of total T cell responses. Reported post-vaccination CD8+ and CD4+ T cell responses to spike showed substantial breadth. Vaccine recipients surpassed placebo recipients in spike-specific TCR breadth. Placebo recipients and vaccine recipients were similar in non-spike TCR breadth.

Profiling relied on immunoSEQ multiplex PCR, and the TCRdb table lists in-frame clones only, not all of them. The sample yields roughly 92,000 clones, approximately 86% seen once. The sample consisted of peripheral blood, taken after recovery from COVID-19. This chain joins TRBV7-3 and TRBJ2-2; TRBD2 matches 11 bases. This receptor was obtained from a human donor who had recovered from COVID-19. As DNA, the CDR3 is TGTGCCAGCGGACTAGCGGGTAACACCGGGGAGCTGTTTTTT. Protein: CASGLAGNTGELFF.